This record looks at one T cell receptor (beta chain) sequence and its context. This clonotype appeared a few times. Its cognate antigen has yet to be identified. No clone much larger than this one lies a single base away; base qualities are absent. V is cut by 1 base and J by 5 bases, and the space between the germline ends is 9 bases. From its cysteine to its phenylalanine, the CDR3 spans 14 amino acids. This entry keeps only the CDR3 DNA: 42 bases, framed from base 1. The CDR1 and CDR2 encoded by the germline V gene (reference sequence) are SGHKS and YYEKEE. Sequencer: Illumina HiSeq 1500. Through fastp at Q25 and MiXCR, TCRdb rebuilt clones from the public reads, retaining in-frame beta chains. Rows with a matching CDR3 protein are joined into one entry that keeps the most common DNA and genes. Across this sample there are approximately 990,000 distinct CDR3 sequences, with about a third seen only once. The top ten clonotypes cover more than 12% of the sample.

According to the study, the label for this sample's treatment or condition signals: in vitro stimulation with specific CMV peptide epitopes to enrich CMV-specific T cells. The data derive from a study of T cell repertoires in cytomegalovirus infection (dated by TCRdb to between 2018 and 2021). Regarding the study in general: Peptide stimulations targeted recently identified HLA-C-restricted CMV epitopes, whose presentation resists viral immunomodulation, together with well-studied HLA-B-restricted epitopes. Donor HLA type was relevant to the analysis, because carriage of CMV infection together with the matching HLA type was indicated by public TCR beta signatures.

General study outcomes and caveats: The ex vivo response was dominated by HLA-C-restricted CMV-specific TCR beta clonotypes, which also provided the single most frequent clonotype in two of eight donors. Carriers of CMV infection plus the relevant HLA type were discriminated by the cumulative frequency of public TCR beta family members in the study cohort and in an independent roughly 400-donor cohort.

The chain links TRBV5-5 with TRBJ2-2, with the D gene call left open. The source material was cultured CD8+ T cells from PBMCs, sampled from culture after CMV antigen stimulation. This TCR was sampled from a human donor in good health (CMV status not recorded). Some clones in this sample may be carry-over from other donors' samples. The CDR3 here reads CASSLSIWTGELFF. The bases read TGTGCCAGCAGCTTGAGTATCTGGACCGGGGAGCTGTTTTTT.